The clone carrying this TCR beta chain was observed a handful of times. Its antigen is not known. At one end the junction does not follow the germline gene, possibly because of a read error. TCRdb ran MiXCR on the 5' RACE reads and lists one entry per CDR3 protein. The table records about 500,000 distinct CDR3 sequences, over 20% of them present only once. The sample originates from a study of T-cell memory formation after mild COVID-19. Across the whole study: Among the donors, TCR clusters were largely specific to each donor.

CDR1 and CDR2 (germline): SGHVS, FQNEAQ. There are 11 residues in the CDR3. Study-wide findings and caveats: Contracting CD8+ clones were enriched in EMRA, CD4+ mainly in CM and EM.

The sequence was obtained from an adult woman who had mild COVID-19 (a few samples of this study predate the infection). Cell type and time point are not known. This sequence joins TRBV7-8 and TRBJ1-5; D perhaps matches TRBD1 (6 bases). Sequencing used PBMCs or a T cell subset sorted from them (not recorded which). The CDR3 loop reads CASSTTGHPFF. In DNA form, the CDR3 reads TGTGCCAGCAGCACCACGGGACACCCATTTTTT.